A single sample gave rise to the 30 T cell receptor beta chains below, sequenced in a study of cytomegalovirus exposure and HLA in healthy donors. It was with 60 Vbeta and 13 Jbeta primers that the PCR ran. Assay used: immunoSEQ multiplex PCR; TCRdb lists only in-frame clones, some missing. The sample records roughly 73,000 clones, around 85% being singletons. Sequenced sample: PBMCs. Receptors were obtained from a woman between 50 and 59 years old in good health and CMV-seronegative.

This clone was observed once. The junction and the germline gene differ at one end; a read error may be behind it. Additional DNA sequences in this sample encode the identical CDR3. V gene TRBV7-9 combines with J gene TRBJ1-1; 10 bases fit TRBD1. This CDR3 contains 16 residues. The germline gives CDR1 SEHNR, CDR2 FQNEAQ (reference sequence). CDR3 coding DNA: TGCGCCAGCAGCTTAGGGACAGGGGTTTGGTCCGATGAAGCTTTCTTT. Its protein is CASSLGTGVWSDEAFF.

The gene calls are TRBV7-8 and TRBJ2-7, with TRBD1 matching 7 bases. The length of the CDR3 is 15 residues. The ends lost 0 bases at V and 0 bases at J; junction bases unmatched: 2. Germline values: CDR1 SGHVS, CDR2 FQNEAQ. CDR3 bases: TGTGCCAGCAGCTTAGCCTACAGGGGCTCCTACGAGCAGTACTTC. It encodes CASSLAYRGSYEQYF.

This rearrangement joins TRBV13 to TRBJ2-5; 7 positions match TRBD1. The germline V gene encodes CDR1 PRHDT and CDR2 FYEKMQ (reference sequence). V lost 2 bases to trimming and J lost 0 bases; unmatched junction nucleotides: 3. This CDR3 spans 15 amino acids. CDR3 nucleotides: TGTGCCAGCAGCTTAACTACAGGGGACCAAGAGACCCAGTACTTC. Translating gives CASSLTTGDQETQYF. The full variable domain, with the rest looked up from reference TRBV13 and TRBJ2-5, is AAGVIQSPRHLIKEKRETATLKCYPIPRHDTVYWYQQGPGQDPQFLISFYEKMQSDKGSIPDRFSAQQFSDYHSELNMSSLELGDSALYFCASSLTTGDQETQYFGPGTRLLVL.

The rearrangement joins TRBV7-9 to TRBJ2-1; tentatively, D is TRBD2 (6 bases). V was pared by 8 bases and J by 5 bases, with 13 bases between. Germline CDR1 is SEHNR and CDR2 is FQNEAQ (reference sequence). There are 13 residues in the CDR3. In nucleotides, the CDR3 is TGTGCCAGCGAGGGACTGGGCAACAATGAGCAGTTCTTC. Amino acids: CASEGLGNNEQFF.

The chain recombines TRBV4-3 with TRBJ2-6, with TRBD1 matching 10 bases. The ends lost 3 bases at V and 0 bases at J; junction bases unmatched: 8. This CDR3 is built from 19 residues. Germline V gene sequence: CDR1 LGHNA, CDR2 YSLEER. The CDR3 nucleotides read TGCGCCAGCAGCCACTCGACAGGGGGCGATCCCTCTGGGGCCAACGTCCTGACTTTC. Its translation: CASSHSTGGDPSGANVLTF.

This clone has more than one count but fewer than ten. The chain recombines TRBV12-5 with TRBJ1-5; unclear D gene. Germline loops: CDR1 LGHNT, CDR2 FRNRAP. The CDR3 runs to 13 residues. Trimming removed 2 bases at V and 3 bases at J, with 5 bases between. The chain's CDR3 is CASGLLLNQPQHF. CDR3 DNA sequence: TGTGCTAGTGGTTTGCTACTCAATCAGCCCCAGCATTTT.

The chain couples TRBV5-1 to TRBJ2-1; tentative D call: TRBD2 (6 bases). Germline-derived CDR1 and CDR2 are SGHRS and YFSETQ. Trimming left V 4 bases short and J 0 bases short, with 11 bases between. This CDR3 contains 15 residues. The CDR3 region is CASSVGGSSYNEQFF. CDR3 sequence (DNA): TGCGCCAGCAGCGTCGGGGGAAGCTCCTACAATGAGCAGTTCTTC. The full variable domain, in which reference TRBV5-1 and TRBJ2-1 provide the parts outside the CDR3, is KAGVTQTPRYLIKTRGQQVTLSCSPISGHRSVSWYQQTPGQGLQFLFEYFSETQRNKGNFPGRFSGRQFSNSRSEMNVSTLELGDSALYLCASSVGGSSYNEQFFGPGTRLTVL.

Points on this clone: Relative to the germline gene, one junction end is altered; a read error may explain this. This chain uses TRBV19 with TRBJ2-3; D might be TRBD2 (6 bases). Germline CDR1 is LNHDA and CDR2 is SQIVND (reference sequence). The CDR3 length is 14 residues. In DNA, the CDR3 is TGTACCAGTAGTATCGGGGGACTCACAGATACGCAGTATTTT. This sequence encodes CTSSIGGLTDTQYF.

The chain joins TRBV5-1 to TRBJ2-1; weak D call: TRBD2 (5 bases). Germline CDR1 and CDR2: SGHRS and YFSETQ. V was cut by 0 bases and J by 11 bases, with 18 bases left in between. This CDR3 is 15 amino acids long. The CDR3 DNA follows: TGCGCCAGCAGCTTGGTTGAGGGAGCGCCCCCACAGCAGTTCTTC. Amino acid sequence: CASSLVEGAPPQQFF.

This chain connects TRBV7-3 to TRBJ2-3; 10 positions match TRBD2. Germline V CDR1 and CDR2: SGHTA, FQGTGA. The CDR3 is 14 residues long. Trimming at V came to 5 bases and at J to 6 bases, leaving 5 bases not matched to a gene. The CDR3 coding sequence is TGTGCCAGCAGCCCACTAGCGGGGATCGATACGCAGTATTTT. It is translated as CASSPLAGIDTQYF. Complete variable domain (other parts from reference TRBV7-3 and TRBJ2-3): GAGVSQTPSNKVTEKGKYVELRCDPISGHTALYWYRQSLGQGPEFLIYFQGTGAADDSGLPNDRFFAVRPEGSVSTLKIQRTERGDSAVYLCASSPLAGIDTQYFGPGTRLTVL.

The gene calls are TRBV7-9 and TRBJ1-4, with D hard to call. The CDR3 runs to 12 residues. Trimming pared 7 bases from V and 6 bases from J, leaving 9 bases between. Germline V gives CDR1 SEHNR, CDR2 FQNEAQ (reference sequence). CDR3 loop: CASNLRDEKLFF. CDR3 nucleotide sequence: TGTGCCAGCAATCTGAGGGATGAAAAACTGTTTTTT.

This sequence joins TRBV7-6 and TRBJ2-7, with 8 positions matching TRBD2. The CDR3 is 14 amino acids. The germline gives CDR1 SGHVS, CDR2 FNYEAQ. Unmatched junction bases numbered 9, after V lost 5 bases and J lost 6 bases. The CDR3 DNA is TGTGCCAGCAGCCCCGCCCGGGAGGGGAGCGAGCAGTACTTC. This translates into CASSPAREGSEQYF.

V and J are TRBV6-4 and TRBJ2-3; D is possibly TRBD1 (6 bases). The CDR3 contains 11 residues. The V end was cut by 8 bases, the J end by 6 bases, with 9 bases between. The V gene's germline CDR1 is MRHNA and CDR2 SNTAGT. The CDR3 sequence: CASSQGDTQYF. In DNA, the CDR3 is TGTGCCAGCTCCCAGGGGGATACGCAGTATTTT.

This chain links TRBV9 with TRBJ2-1; 8 positions agree with TRBD1. V gave up 0 bases and J gave up 4 bases; unmatched junction bases: 0. Germline CDR1 reads SGDLS; CDR2 reads YYNGEE. The CDR3 has 14 amino acids. Written as DNA, the CDR3 is TGTGCCAGCAGCGTAGGACAGGGGTACAATGAGCAGTTCTTC. Its translation is CASSVGQGYNEQFF. Combining the CDR3 with reference TRBV9 and TRBJ2-1 gives the whole variable domain DSGVTQTPKHLITATGQRVTLRCSPRSGDLSVYWYQQSLDQGLQFLIQYYNGEERAKGNILERFSAQQFPDLHSELNLSSLELGDSALYFCASSVGQGYNEQFFGPGTRLTVL.

This chain uses TRBV29-1 with TRBJ2-7; D possibly corresponds to TRBD2 (7 bases). The CDR3 is 15 residues long. CDR1 and CDR2 from the germline V gene are SQVTM and ANQGSEA. Trimming pared 1 base from V and 0 bases from J, leaving 13 bases between. DNA of the CDR3: TGCAGCGTTGAAGTGGAGGGGGGGGGCTCCTACGAGCAGTACTTC. Residues: CSVEVEGGGSYEQYF.

This chain connects TRBV19 to TRBJ1-1; D gene unclear. This CDR3 contains 15 residues. V was pared by 3 bases and J by 0 bases, with 11 bases between. The germline V gene has CDR1 LNHDA and CDR2 SQIVND (reference sequence). The CDR3 DNA is TGTGCCAGTAGTATGATTTCAGGCGTGAACACTGAAGCTTTCTTT. It encodes CASSMISGVNTEAFF.

The chain is built from TRBV7-9 and TRBJ1-5, with 9 bases aligning to TRBD1. From germline, CDR1 is SEHNR and CDR2 FQNEAQ (reference sequence). With V trimmed by 4 bases and J by 4 bases, 2 bases remained unmatched. This CDR3 is 14 amino acids long. The CDR3 protein is CASSSDRGNQPQHF. In DNA form, the CDR3 reads TGTGCCAGCAGCTCTGACAGGGGGAATCAGCCCCAGCATTTT.

The chain combines TRBV19 with TRBJ1-1, with 7 bases that match TRBD1. Germline CDR1 is LNHDA and CDR2 is SQIVND (reference sequence). The V segment lost 9 bases and the J segment 5 bases; nucleotides outside the gene matches: 9. CDR3 length equals 13 residues. The CDR3 coding sequence is TGTGCCAGCATACAGGGGTCAGGTACTGAAGCTTTCTTT. Its translation is CASIQGSGTEAFF. The full variable domain, rest sourced from reference TRBV19 and TRBJ1-1, is DGGITQSPKYLFRKEGQNVTLSCEQNLNHDAMYWYRQDPGQGLRLIYYSQIVNDFQKGDIAEGYSVSREKKESFPLTVTSAQKNPTAFYLCASIQGSGTEAFFGQGTRLTVV.

This clone appeared a single time. The chain links TRBV5-4 to TRBJ2-5; 7 bases line up with TRBD2. Germline lookup yields CDR1 SGHNT and CDR2 YYREEE (reference sequence). The CDR3 is made up of 14 amino acids. Germline trimming cut 1 base from V and 3 bases from J; bases unmatched to any gene: 3. DNA of the CDR3: TGTGCCAGCAGCTTGTGGCTAGCGGAAGAGACCCAGTACTTC. Its translation is CASSLWLAEETQYF.

This rearrangement joins TRBV7-8 to TRBJ1-1; weak D call: TRBD1 (5 bases). Germline lookup yields CDR1 SGHVS and CDR2 FQNEAQ. Trimming pared 1 base from V and 6 bases from J, leaving 15 bases between. The CDR3 has 15 residues. CDR3 loop: CASSLGASGVPEAFF. CDR3 nucleotides: TGTGCCAGCAGCTTAGGGGCGTCGGGGGTCCCTGAAGCTTTCTTT.

As to this clone: An end of the junction differs from the germline gene, which may be a read error. The CDR3 DNA reads as TGTGCCAGCAGACAGGTGAACACTGTAGCTTTCTTT. This codes for CASRQVNTVAFF. The chain combines TRBV6-1 with TRBJ1-1, with D tentatively TRBD1 (5 bases). The CDR3 sequence is 12 residues long. The germline V gene encodes CDR1 MNHNS and CDR2 SASEGT.

The rearrangement links TRBV10-3 to TRBJ1-1; a possible D gene is TRBD1 (5 bases). This CDR3 region has 14 residues. The V gene's germline CDR1 is ENHRY and CDR2 SYGVKD. Trimming stripped 7 bases from V and 3 bases from J, with 15 bases between. The CDR3 DNA follows: TGTGCCATCAAGGGGACGGGGGGGGACACTGAAGCTTTCTTT. It is translated as CAIKGTGGDTEAFF.

This clone was recorded only once. The chain carries TRBV7-9 and TRBJ2-7; TRBD2 is a possible D gene (6 bases). This CDR3 region has 16 residues. Trimming took off 0 bases at V and 0 bases at J, with 12 bases between the two ends. Germline values: CDR1 SEHNR, CDR2 FQNEAQ (reference sequence). The CDR3 DNA sequence: TGTGCCAGCAGCTTAGCTACTAGCTTTAGCTCCTACGAGCAGTACTTC. Protein sequence: CASSLATSFSSYEQYF.

This chain joins TRBV6-1 and TRBJ2-7; 9 bases are shared with TRBD2. Trimming removed 2 bases from V and 0 bases from J; junction bases left unmatched: 2. Per the germline V gene, CDR1 is MNHNS and CDR2 is SASEGT. The CDR3 length is 15 residues. CDR3 DNA sequence: TGTGCCAGCAGTGAAAAGCGGGGGGCCTCCTACGAGCAGTACGTC. This codes for CASSEKRGASYEQYV.

This clone was observed a few times. The chain joins TRBV2 to TRBJ2-1, with a tentative D call TRBD2 (6 bases). V lost 6 bases and J 12 bases, leaving 15 bases between the germline ends. CDR3 length: 12 residues. Germline V gene sequence: CDR1 SNHLY, CDR2 FYNNEI. As DNA, the CDR3 is TGTGCCAGCAGCGGAATCGGGGGTGTGCAGTTCTTC. Amino acid sequence: CASSGIGGVQFF.

This chain connects TRBV5-1 to TRBJ1-1; D is unresolved. Per the germline V gene, CDR1 is SGHRS and CDR2 is YFSETQ. Trimming stripped 10 bases from V and 1 base from J, with 14 bases between. The CDR3 has 13 residues. CDR3 bases: TGCGCCGCGTCAAAGGGAGGGAACACTGAAGCTTTCTTT. This encodes CAASKGGNTEAFF. Together with reference TRBV5-1 and TRBJ1-1, the CDR3 gives the full variable domain: KAGVTQTPRYLIKTRGQQVTLSCSPISGHRSVSWYQQTPGQGLQFLFEYFSETQRNKGNFPGRFSGRQFSNSRSEMNVSTLELGDSALYLCAASKGGNTEAFFGQGTRLTVV.

This clone showed up just a few times. The rearrangement links TRBV6-5 to TRBJ1-3; unclear D gene. The germline CDR1 and CDR2 sequences are MNHEY and SVGAGI. CDR3 size: 14 residues. V was shortened by 0 bases and J by 0 bases, with 3 bases between the two germline ends. The CDR3 DNA reads TGTGCCAGCAGTTACTCCTACTCTGGAAACACCATATATTTT. As protein: CASSYSYSGNTIYF.

The chain joins TRBV5-1 to TRBJ2-1; 16 nucleotides line up with TRBD2. Trimming took 0 bases from V and 4 from J; bases not matched to a gene: 4. This CDR3 region has 18 residues. Germline assignment: CDR1 SGHRS and CDR2 YFSETQ. The DNA of the CDR3 is TGCGCCAGCAGCTTGGGAGGGACTAGCGGGGGGGAGTACAATGAGCAGTTCTTC. Translating gives CASSLGGTSGGEYNEQFF.

The gene calls are TRBV5-1 and TRBJ2-3; 8 bases are a match to TRBD2. Trimming at V came to 0 bases and at J to 1 base, leaving 4 bases not matched to a gene. The CDR3 length is 16 residues. Germline V CDR1 and CDR2: SGHRS, YFSETQ. CDR3 loop: CASSLGAGGRTDTQYF. The CDR3 nucleotides are TGCGCCAGCAGCTTGGGGGCGGGGGGCCGCACAGATACGCAGTATTTT.

V gene TRBV6-1 combines with J gene TRBJ2-7, with D perhaps TRBD1 (5 bases). In germline, CDR1 is MNHNS, CDR2 SASEGT. CDR3 length: 17 residues. V was pared by 3 bases and J by 2 bases, with 20 bases between. The CDR3, as DNA: TGTGCCAGCAGTGAGCCATTAGACAGTCCGGCGACCTACGAGCAGTACTTC. This sequence encodes CASSEPLDSPATYEQYF.